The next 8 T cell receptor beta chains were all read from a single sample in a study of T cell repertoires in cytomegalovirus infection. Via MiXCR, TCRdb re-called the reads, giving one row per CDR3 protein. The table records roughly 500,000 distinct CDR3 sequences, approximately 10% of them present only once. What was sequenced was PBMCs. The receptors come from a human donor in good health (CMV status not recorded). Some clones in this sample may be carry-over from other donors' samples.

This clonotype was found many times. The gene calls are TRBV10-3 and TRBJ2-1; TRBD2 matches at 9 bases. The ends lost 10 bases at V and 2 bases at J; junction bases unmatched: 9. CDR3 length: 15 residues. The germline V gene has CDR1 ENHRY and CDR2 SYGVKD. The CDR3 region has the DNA TGTGCCACCAGGGCTAGCGGGGACGCCTACAATGAGCAGTTCTTC. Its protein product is CATRASGDAYNEQFF.

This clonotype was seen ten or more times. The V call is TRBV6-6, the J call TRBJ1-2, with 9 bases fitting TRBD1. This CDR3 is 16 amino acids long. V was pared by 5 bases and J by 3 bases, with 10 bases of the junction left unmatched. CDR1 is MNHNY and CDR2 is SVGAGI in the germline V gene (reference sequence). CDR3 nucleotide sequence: TGTGCCAGCAGTCCCACCCCGACAGGGGGGGACTATGGCTACACCTTC. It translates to CASSPTPTGGDYGYTF.

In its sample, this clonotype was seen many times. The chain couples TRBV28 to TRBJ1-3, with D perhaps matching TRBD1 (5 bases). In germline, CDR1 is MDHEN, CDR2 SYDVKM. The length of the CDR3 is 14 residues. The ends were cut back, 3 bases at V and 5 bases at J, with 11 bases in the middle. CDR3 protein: CASSLVQGRNTIYF. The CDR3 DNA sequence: TGTGCCAGCAGTTTGGTTCAGGGAAGAAACACCATATATTTT.

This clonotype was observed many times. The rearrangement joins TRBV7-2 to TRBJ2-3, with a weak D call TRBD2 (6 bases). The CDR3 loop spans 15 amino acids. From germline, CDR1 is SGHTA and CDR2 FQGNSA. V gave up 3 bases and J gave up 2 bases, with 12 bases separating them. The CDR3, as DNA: TGTGCCAGCAGCTTTCAGGGACTTACCACAGATACGCAGTATTTT. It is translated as CASSFQGLTTDTQYF.

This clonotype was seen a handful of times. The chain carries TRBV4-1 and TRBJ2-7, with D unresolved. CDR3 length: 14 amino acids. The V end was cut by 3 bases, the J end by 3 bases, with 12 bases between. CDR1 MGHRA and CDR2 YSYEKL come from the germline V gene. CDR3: CASSQPRRSYEQYF. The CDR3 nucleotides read TGCGCCAGCAGCCAGCCCCGACGAAGCTACGAGCAGTACTTC.

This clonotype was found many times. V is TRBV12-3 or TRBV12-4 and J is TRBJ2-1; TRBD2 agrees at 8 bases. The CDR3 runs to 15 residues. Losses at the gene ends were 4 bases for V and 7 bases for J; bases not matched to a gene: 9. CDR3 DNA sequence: TGTGCCAGCAGTTGGGGGGGACTAGAGTCGAATGAGCAGTTCTTC. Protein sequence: CASSWGGLESNEQFF.

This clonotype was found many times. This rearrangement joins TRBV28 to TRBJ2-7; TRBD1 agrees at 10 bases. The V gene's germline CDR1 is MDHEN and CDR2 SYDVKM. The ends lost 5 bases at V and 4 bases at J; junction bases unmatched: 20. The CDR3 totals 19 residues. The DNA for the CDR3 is TGTGCCAGCAGTCTTGACCTTTCCGGGACAGGGGCTTCATTGTACGAGCAGTACTTC. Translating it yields CASSLDLSGTGASLYEQYF.

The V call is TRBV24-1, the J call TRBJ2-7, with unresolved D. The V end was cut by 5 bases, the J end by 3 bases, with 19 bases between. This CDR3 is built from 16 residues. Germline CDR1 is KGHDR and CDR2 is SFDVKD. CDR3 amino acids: CATSGPRVEEFYEQYF. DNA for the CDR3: TGTGCCACCAGTGGTCCAAGAGTCGAAGAATTCTACGAGCAGTACTTC.